This TCR beta chain emerged from a study of cytomegalovirus exposure and HLA in healthy donors. Study at large: Approximately 200 million T cells yielded under 130 million unique TCR beta sequences in earlier analysis.

Germline V lookup: CDR1 MNHEY, CDR2 SVGAGI. The CDR3 sequence is 14 residues long. V was pared by 4 bases and J by 7 bases, with 14 bases between. Worth noting for this clone: Its antigen is not known.

PCR primers comprised 60 Vbeta and 13 Jbeta primers. The method was immunoSEQ multiplex PCR; TCRdb's version includes in-frame clones alone and lacks a portion of them. The data show 110,000 or so clones, with 82% seen just once and roughly 2.6% held by the top ten. Study-wide results and caveats: Productive status was seen about 90% or about 30% of the time for most TCR beta V segments in an earlier analysis. Because they were indistinguishable, some V segments, including TRBV6-2 and TRBV6-3, were excluded. Sequences of the TCR beta chain were said to predict the HLA-A and HLA-B alleles of most subjects accurately.

The chain recombines TRBV6-5 with TRBJ2-4; no firm D call. This TCR came from a woman aged 18 to 35 in good health and CMV-seronegative. Sequencing was performed on PBMCs. As DNA, the CDR3 is TGTGCCAGCAGTTCACCCGCGTCTCTTAACATTCAGTACTTC. This gives the protein CASSSPASLNIQYF.